This passage covers 5 T cell receptor beta chains from one sample sequenced in a study of blood T cell repertoires in COVID-19. TCRdb keeps only in-frame clones here, not all; method: immunoSEQ multiplex PCR. The data contain 20,000 to 30,000 clones, roughly four fifths of them singletons. Sequencing was done on a sample of peripheral blood. The origin of the receptors is a woman between 70 and 85 years old with COVID-19, enrolled during active disease.

CDR3: CASSLEKNTEAFF. As DNA, the CDR3 is TGTGCCAGCAGCTTAGAGAAGAACACTGAAGCTTTCTTT. The chain has TRBV7-3 and TRBJ1-1; D gene uncertain. Germline lookup yields CDR1 SGHTA and CDR2 FQGTGA. V was shortened by 2 bases and J by 1 base, with 5 bases between the two germline ends. The CDR3 is 13 residues long.

J is TRBJ2-4 and V is TRBV12-3 or TRBV12-4, with D hard to call. V lost 7 bases to trimming and J lost 0 bases, with 7 bases between them. This CDR3 region has 13 residues. The CDR3 loop reads CASNEQAKNIQYF. The CDR3, as DNA: TGTGCCAGCAACGAGCAAGCCAAAAACATTCAGTACTTC.

This chain links TRBV13 with TRBJ2-1; TRBD1 matches at 9 bases. CDR1 and CDR2 from the germline V gene are PRHDT and FYEKMQ (reference sequence). There are 15 residues in the CDR3. Germline trimming cut 4 bases from V and 5 bases from J; bases unmatched to any gene: 6. CDR3 in amino acids: CASSYRGQGNNEQFF. The CDR3 bases are TGTGCCAGCAGCTACCGGGGACAGGGAAACAATGAGCAGTTCTTC.

This clone was seen just once. The rearrangement uses TRBV2 and TRBJ2-7, with TRBD1 identical over 7 bases. The J segment lost 0 bases and the V segment lost 3 bases, leaving 5 bases of the junction unmatched. Germline values: CDR1 SNHLY, CDR2 FYNNEI. The length of the CDR3 is 15 residues. In DNA form, the CDR3 reads TGTGCCAGCAGTGATGGGACAGATGGCTCCTACGAGCAGTACTTC. This sequence encodes CASSDGTDGSYEQYF.

The genes are TRBV19 and TRBJ2-1; 7 nucleotides align to TRBD1. Germline assignment: CDR1 LNHDA and CDR2 SQIVND (reference sequence). Losses at the gene ends were 5 bases for V and 0 bases for J; bases not matched to a gene: 1. This CDR3 is 14 amino acids long. The CDR3 nucleotides are TGTGCCAGTAGTTCAGGGGGCTCCTACAATGAGCAGTTCTTC. This encodes CASSSGGSYNEQFF.